This T cell receptor (beta chain) was retrieved from a study of cytomegalovirus exposure and HLA in healthy donors. At the level of the study: A prior study identified 117 million unique TCR beta sequences from 180 million or so T cells. The study, taken as a whole, reports: The authors listed 164 TCR beta chains as cytomegalovirus-associated. Later analysis revealed greater clonal expansion in HLA-associated TCR beta chains than in equally common others. What a later analysis showed was that several of the most significant clusters appeared linked to common viral pathogens.

Use of 60 Vbeta and 13 Jbeta primers characterized the PCR. The table came from immunoSEQ multiplex PCR; TCRdb's copy has only in-frame clones and leaves some out. Of approximately 76,000 clones listed, 79% are singletons. A word on this clone: The target antigen is unknown.

V shed 8 bases, J shed 4 bases, and the junction held 12 bases outside the gene matches. The V gene's germline CDR1 is SGHVS and CDR2 FQNEAQ. The CDR3 loop spans 15 amino acids. This chain uses TRBV7-8 with TRBJ2-5, with 8 nucleotides matching TRBD2. The origin of this receptor is a man aged 30 to 45 in good health and CMV-seronegative. The specimen was PBMCs. CDR3 amino acids: CASAGGRGSGETQYF. The CDR3 DNA is TGTGCCAGCGCGGGGGGCAGGGGCAGCGGAGAGACCCAGTACTTC.